These 8 T cell receptor beta chains share one sample of origin, sequenced in a study of blood T cell repertoires in COVID-19. TCRdb's copy holds only in-frame clones and misses some; the assay was immunoSEQ multiplex PCR. Of around 300,000 clones listed, roughly 89% were seen once; the top ten hold around 2%. Sequences were obtained from peripheral blood. Receptors were obtained from a man aged 45-65 years with acute or convalescent COVID-19.

The V call is TRBV7-9, the J call TRBJ1-2; the D gene is possibly TRBD1 (5 bases). This CDR3 region has 11 residues. Germline V gene lookup returns CDR1 SEHNR and CDR2 FQNEAQ (reference sequence). Between the trimmed V and J ends, which lost 4 bases and 14 bases, there was a span of 14 bases. The CDR3 DNA is TGTGCCAGCAGCTCCGACAGCCGCCGGACCTTC. Encoded protein: CASSSDSRRTF.

The rearrangement links TRBV2 to TRBJ1-5, with 7 nucleotides matching TRBD1. V lost 5 bases, J lost 4 bases, and 8 bases stayed unmatched. CDR1 SNHLY and CDR2 FYNNEI come from the germline V gene. The CDR3 spans 15 residues. CDR3 nucleotide sequence: TGTGCCAGCAGTTCCCGGACAGGACCAAATCAGCCCCAGCATTTT. Protein product: CASSSRTGPNQPQHF.

This clone was detected a few times. V and J are TRBV18 and TRBJ2-1; the match to TRBD2 covers 7 bases. The germline V gene has CDR1 KGHSH and CDR2 LQKENI. The V gene end was trimmed by 3 bases and the J gene end by 4 bases; junction bases not matched to a gene: 6. The length of the CDR3 is 15 residues. The CDR3 is CASSPRKAGYNEQFF. The CDR3 DNA reads as TGTGCCAGCTCACCCCGTAAAGCGGGGTACAATGAGCAGTTCTTC. Drawing the rest from reference TRBV18 and TRBJ2-1, the complete variable domain is NAGVMQNPRHLVRRRGQEARLRCSPMKGHSHVYWYRQLPEEGLKFMVYLQKENIIDESGMPKERFSAEFPKEGPSILRIQQVVRGDSAAYFCASSPRKAGYNEQFFGPGTRLTVL.

This clone was seen a handful of times. The CDR3 loop reads CASSPLGRGSNTGELFF. DNA of the CDR3: TGTGCCAGCAGTCCCCTCGGCAGGGGGAGCAACACCGGGGAGCTGTTTTTT. The chain recombines TRBV28 with TRBJ2-2; TRBD1 aligns across 7 bases. Germline V CDR1 and CDR2: MDHEN, SYDVKM. The V segment lost 5 bases and the J segment 2 bases; nucleotides outside the gene matches: 11. The CDR3 extends over 17 amino acids.

This clone appeared once. This chain connects TRBV11-2 to TRBJ1-4, with a tentative D call TRBD1 (5 bases). This CDR3 spans 14 amino acids. Trimming took off 7 bases at V and 0 bases at J, with 9 bases between the two ends. CDR1 is SGHAT and CDR2 is FQNNGV in the germline V gene. The CDR3 nucleotides read TGTGCCAGCATTGACAGCGCAACTAATGAAAAACTGTTTTTT. It specifies CASIDSATNEKLFF.

This clone was recorded once. V usage is TRBV3-1 (or the pseudogene TRBV3-2) and J usage is TRBJ2-1; D call uncertain. CDR3 length: 15 residues. CDR1 and CDR2 from the germline V gene are LGHDT and YNNKEL (reference sequence). V lost 3 bases to trimming and J lost 7 bases, with 16 bases between them. The CDR3 DNA follows: TGTGCCAGCAGCCACAGTCGATGGCTGGTTAATGAGCAGTTCTTC. As protein: CASSHSRWLVNEQFF.

The chain is built from TRBV6-5 and TRBJ1-1; D uncertain. Germline CDR1 and CDR2: MNHEY and SVGAGI. The V end lost 1 base, the J end lost 5 bases, and 17 bases lay between the germline ends. The CDR3 contains 16 residues. The CDR3 DNA follows: TGTGCCAGCAGTTACTTGGGCACTTCAGGCCGGACTGAAGCTTTCTTT. Translating it yields CASSYLGTSGRTEAFF.

V usage is TRBV14 and J usage is TRBJ1-6; D gene uncertain. The CDR3 is 13 amino acids. Deletions cut 1 base from V and 6 bases from J, with 4 bases between. Looked up from germline, CDR1 is SGHDN and CDR2 is FVKESK. The CDR3 region has the DNA TGTGCCAGCAGCCAAGCCGGTAATTCACCCCTCCACTTT. This sequence encodes CASSQAGNSPLHF.